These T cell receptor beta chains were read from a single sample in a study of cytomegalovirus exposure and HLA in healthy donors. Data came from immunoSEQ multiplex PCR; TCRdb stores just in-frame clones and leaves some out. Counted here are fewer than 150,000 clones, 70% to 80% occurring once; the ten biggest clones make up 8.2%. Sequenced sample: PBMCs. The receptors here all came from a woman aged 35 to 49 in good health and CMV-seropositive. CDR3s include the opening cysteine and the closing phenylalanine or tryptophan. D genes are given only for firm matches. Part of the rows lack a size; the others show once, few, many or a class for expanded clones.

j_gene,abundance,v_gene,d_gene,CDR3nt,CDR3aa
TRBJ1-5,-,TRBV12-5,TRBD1,TGTGCTAGTGGTATTCGGCCCCGCCCGGACAGGGGGATCGTTAATAGCAATCAGCCCCAGCATTTT,CASGIRPRPDRGIVNSNQPQHF
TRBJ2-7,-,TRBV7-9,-,TGTGCCAGCAGCGGGGGGGGCAGGGAATGGGTGGAGCAGTACTTC,CASSGGGREWVEQYF
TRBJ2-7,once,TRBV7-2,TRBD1,TGTGCCAGCAGCTCCCCGGCGGGACAGGTAAAGGACGAGCAGTACTTC,CASSSPAGQVKDEQYF
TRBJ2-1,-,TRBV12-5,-,TGTGCTAGTGCCCTTGAGGGTGGGGATGAGCAGTTCTTC,CASALEGGDEQFF
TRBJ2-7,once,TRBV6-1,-,TGTGCCAGCAGACTAATTGGGTACGAGCAGTACTTC,CASRLIGYEQYF
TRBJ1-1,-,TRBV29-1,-,TGCAGCGTTGGCGGACAGTTGAACACTGAAGCTTTCTTT,CSVGGQLNTEAFF
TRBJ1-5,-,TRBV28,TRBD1,TGTGCCAGCAGTTTGGGGGACAGGGTCTATAGCAATCAGCCCCAGCATTTT,CASSLGDRVYSNQPQHF
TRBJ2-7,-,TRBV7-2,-,TGTGCCAGCAGCTTGGGCTCACCGACCGAGCAGTACTTC,CASSLGSPTEQYF
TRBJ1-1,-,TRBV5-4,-,TGTGCCAGCAGCTTGGCCGGAGGGAACACTGAAGCTTTCTTT,CASSLAGGNTEAFF
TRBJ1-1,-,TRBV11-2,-,TGTGCCAGCAGCTTTTGGAGGGACACTGAAGCTTTCTTT,CASSFWRDTEAFF
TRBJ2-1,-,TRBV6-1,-,TGTGCCAGCAGACGCGGGGGCCCTTCTCACAATGAGCAGTTCTTC,CASRRGGPSHNEQFF
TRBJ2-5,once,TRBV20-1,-,TGCAGTGTTCCGTCGGAGACCCAGTACTTC,CSVPSETQYF
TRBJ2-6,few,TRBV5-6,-,TGTGCCAGCAGGGCTGGTGGGGCCAACGTCCTGACTTTC,CASRAGGANVLTF
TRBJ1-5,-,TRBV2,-,TGTGCCAGCAGTGGACAGTTCCATCAGCCCCAGCATTTT,CASSGQFHQPQHF
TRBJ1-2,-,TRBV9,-,TGTGCCAGCAGCGTAGTGGAGGGTTATGGCTACACCTTC,CASSVVEGYGYTF
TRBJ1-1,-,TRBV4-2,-,TGTGCCAGCAGCCAAGCCCTACTGAAGATGAACACTGAAGCTTTCTTT,CASSQALLKMNTEAFF
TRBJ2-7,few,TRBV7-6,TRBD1,TGTGCCAGCAGCTACCAGGGGGCCGGGGAGCAGTACTTC,CASSYQGAGEQYF
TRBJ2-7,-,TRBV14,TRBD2,TGTGCCAGCAGCCAAATATACGGGGGGGCACTGTCCGAGCAGTACTTC,CASSQIYGGALSEQYF
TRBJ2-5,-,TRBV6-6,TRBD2,TGTGCCAGCAGGCAGACTAGCGGGGGTGAAGAGACCCAGTACTTC,CASRQTSGGEETQYF
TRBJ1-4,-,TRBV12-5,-,TGTGCTAGTGGTTCGCCGACCGGAGAACGGTTTGAGGAAAAACTGTTTTTT,CASGSPTGERFEEKLFF
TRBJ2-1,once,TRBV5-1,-,TGCGCCAGCAGCTTGGCAGGGCGAACCCAGACCCGATACAATGAGCAGTTCTTC,CASSLAGRTQTRYNEQFF
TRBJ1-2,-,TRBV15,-,TGTGCCACCAGCAGAGACAGAATCTATGGCTACACCTTC,CATSRDRIYGYTF
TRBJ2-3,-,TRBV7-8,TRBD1,TGTGCCAGCAGCCTCGACAGGGATGGCACAGATACGCAGTATTTT,CASSLDRDGTDTQYF
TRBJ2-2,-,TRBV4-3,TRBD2,TGCGCCAGCAGCGGACTAGCGGGGGGCCCCGGGGAGCTGTTTTTT,CASSGLAGGPGELFF
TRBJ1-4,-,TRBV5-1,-,TGCGCCAGCAGCTACGGGACTGCTGATGAAAAACTGTTTTTT,CASSYGTADEKLFF
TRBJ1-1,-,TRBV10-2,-,TGCGCCAGCAGAAATTTTGGGCCTAACACTGAAGCTTTCTTT,CASRNFGPNTEAFF
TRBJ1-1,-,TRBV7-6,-,TGTGCCAGCAGCTTATACCGGGGGAGCACTGAAGCTTTCTTT,CASSLYRGSTEAFF
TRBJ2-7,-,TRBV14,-,TGTGCCAGCAGCCAAATTAGGGGAAGCGAGCAGTACTTC,CASSQIRGSEQYF
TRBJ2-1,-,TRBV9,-,TGTGCCAGCACTTCGGCTAGTGTCTACAATGAGCAGTTCTTC,CASTSASVYNEQFF
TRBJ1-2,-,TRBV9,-,TGTGCCAGCAGCCCGCGGGGGGTGGCTAACTATGGCTACACCTTC,CASSPRGVANYGYTF
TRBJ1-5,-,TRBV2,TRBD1,TGTGCCAGCAGCGGGACAGGGGGAGGTCAGCCCCAGCATTTT,CASSGTGGGQPQHF
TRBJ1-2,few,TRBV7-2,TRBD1,TGTGCCAGCAGCTTGCGGGAAGTTACAGGGGACTCTCGATATGGCTACACCTTC,CASSLREVTGDSRYGYTF
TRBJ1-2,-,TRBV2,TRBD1,TGTGCCAGCAGCCTTCAGGGGGCTTGGTATGGCTACACCTTC,CASSLQGAWYGYTF
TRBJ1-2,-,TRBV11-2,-,TGTGCCAGCAGCAAAGACAGATATGGCTACACCTTC,CASSKDRYGYTF
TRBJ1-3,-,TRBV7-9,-,TGTGCCAGCAGCTTAGGATCGGGTGGAAACACCATATATTTT,CASSLGSGGNTIYF
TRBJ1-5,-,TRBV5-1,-,TGCGCCAGCAGACCAGGGAATAGCAATCAGCCCCAGCATTTT,CASRPGNSNQPQHF
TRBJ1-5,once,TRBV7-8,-,TGTGCCAGCAGCTTACCAAAACAGCCCCAGCATTTT,CASSLPKQPQHF
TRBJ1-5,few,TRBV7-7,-,TGTGCTAGCAGCTTCGTTTCGGGCAGGGGAGATTCCAGGCAGCCCCAGCATTTT,CASSFVSGRGDSRQPQHF
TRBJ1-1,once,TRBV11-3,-,TGTGCCAGCAGCTTGGGGAGAGGGAACACTGAAGCTTTCTTT,CASSLGRGNTEAFF
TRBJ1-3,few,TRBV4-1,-,TGCGCCAGCAGCCAAGTCGAGGGACACAACACCATATATTTT,CASSQVEGHNTIYF
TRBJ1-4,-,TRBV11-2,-,TGTGCCAGCAGCTCAGGTCCAACTAATGAAAAACTGTTTTTT,CASSSGPTNEKLFF
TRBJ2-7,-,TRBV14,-,TGTGCCAGCAGCCAAGGACTAGGGGACGAGCAGTACTTC,CASSQGLGDEQYF
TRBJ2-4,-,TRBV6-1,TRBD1,TGTGCCAGCAGTGAAGCCCCGGGACAGGGGAACATTCAGTACTTC,CASSEAPGQGNIQYF